This paragraph reports one T cell receptor beta chain. Its specificity is not known. V was clipped by 7 bases and J by 1 base; unmatched bases: 3. This CDR3 spans 15 amino acids. Germline CDR1 is SNHLY and CDR2 is FYNNEI. The data were taken from a study of cytomegalovirus exposure and HLA in healthy donors. The primer mix had 60 Vbeta and 13 Jbeta primers. In the source study's methods: Unique TCR beta chains totaled approximately 83 million in a later count, with around 12 million of them shared. Profiling relied on immunoSEQ multiplex PCR, and the TCRdb table lists in-frame clones only, not all of them. The D gene and trimming were derived from the DNA, and the V and J assignments and clone size from that table. The table records approximately 160,000 clones, roughly 79% of them present only once. Regarding the study as a whole: Later on, an analysis tied around 17,000 TCR beta sequences to HLA alleles at 0.05 false discovery rate.

Sequenced material: PBMCs. This chain uses TRBV2 with TRBJ2-1; 11 bases agree with TRBD1. This sequence originates from a woman aged 40 to 55 in good health and CMV-seronegative. The DNA of the CDR3 is TGTGCCAGCACCCGGGACAGGGGGTCCTACAATGAGCAGTTCTTC. Amino acid sequence: CASTRDRGSYNEQFF.